This TCR beta chain was found in a study of blood T cell repertoires in COVID-19. Study in general: Spain, Italy and the United States supplied samples that represented acute and convalescent COVID-19. The cDNA or gDNA used as material had been derived from T cells, B-cell-depleted T cells, or PBMCs.

Germline loops: CDR1 LNHDA, CDR2 SQIVND (reference sequence). Trimming removed 9 bases at V and 0 bases at J, with 12 bases between. The CDR3 is 15 amino acids. The table came from immunoSEQ multiplex PCR; TCRdb's copy has only in-frame clones and leaves some out. The table shows around 450,000 clones, with about 85% occurring only once. Cohorts were based on clinical histories the participants reported. Sample: PBMCs or T cells enriched from blood (not recorded which). The TCR comes from a woman between 18 and 29 years old with acute COVID-19. The chain recombines TRBV19 with TRBJ2-6, with D tentatively TRBD1 (6 bases). The CDR3 is CASRIRGSGANVLTF. The CDR3 DNA is TGTGCCAGCAGAATCAGGGGCTCTGGGGCCAACGTCCTGACTTTC.